The 32 T cell receptor beta chains given below trace back to one sample, sequenced in a study of T cells in Graves' hyperthyroidism and ophthalmopathy. TCR beta CDR3 region amplification was performed from RNA transcripts. Initially, a first-round RT-PCR of the TCR CDR3 employed the HTBI primer set. MiXCR, run by TCRdb on the multiplex PCR reads, gives a single entry per CDR3 protein. This sample has 550,000 to 850,000 distinct CDR3 sequences, with approximately 18% found just once. The sample taken for sequencing was blood. The receptors come from a woman in her 50s with Graves' hyperthyroidism that later progressed to Graves' ophthalmopathy.

This chain joins TRBV6-5 and TRBJ1-2; possible D gene TRBD1, 6 bases. This CDR3 has 16 amino acids. The V end was cut by 2 bases, the J end by 1 base, with 14 bases between. Germline CDR1 and CDR2: MNHEY and SVGAGI. The CDR3 coding sequence is TGTGCCAGCAGTTACGCGAAGGGGGGAATTAACTATGGCTACACCTTC. Protein: CASSYAKGGINYGYTF.

This chain links TRBV25-1 with TRBJ2-1; 9 bases map to TRBD1. Germline V gene data show CDR1 as MGHDK and CDR2 as SYGVNS. Trimming cost V 3 bases and J 7 bases; bases outside gene matches: 7. This CDR3 contains 15 residues. CDR3 nucleotide sequence: TGTGCCAGCAGTGAGACCGGGACAGGGATGAATGAGCAGTTCTTC. It translates to CASSETGTGMNEQFF.

This clonotype was seen more than once but under ten times. This chain uses TRBV13 with TRBJ1-2; D remains ambiguous. V lost 0 bases, J lost 3 bases, and 11 bases lay in between. The germline V gene has CDR1 PRHDT and CDR2 FYEKMQ (reference sequence). The CDR3 is made up of 15 amino acids. The DNA of the CDR3 is TGTGCCAGCAGCTTAGGCCTCCAGGAGTACTATGGCTACACCTTC. It specifies CASSLGLQEYYGYTF.

This clonotype appeared many times. The chain combines TRBV12-3 or TRBV12-4 with TRBJ1-1; no firm D call. Trimming took 6 bases from V and 1 from J, leaving 15 bases between them. The CDR3 is 15 residues long. DNA for the CDR3: TGTGCCAGCAGACCGAAAATATCGGAGAACACTGAAGCTTTCTTT. Amino acids: CASRPKISENTEAFF.

To note about this clonotype: The conserved phenylalanine or tryptophan normally closing the CDR3 is absent here, so this likely arose from a read error. This chain joins TRBV18 and TRBJ2-2, with D perhaps TRBD1 or TRBD2 (5 bases each). The CDR3 contains 17 residues. Germline-derived CDR1 and CDR2 are KGHSH and LQKENI. V lost 3 bases, J lost 2 bases, and 16 bases lay in between. DNA for the CDR3: TGTGCCAGCTCACCCGACGCGAGGGGTTCAAACACCGGGGAGCTGTTTTCT. Residues: CASSPDARGSNTGELFS.

The gene calls are TRBV19 and TRBJ1-3, with D perhaps TRBD1 (6 bases). The V gene's germline CDR1 is LNHDA and CDR2 SQIVND (reference sequence). The CDR3 contains 13 residues. V gave up 9 bases and J gave up 11 bases, with 20 bases separating them. For the CDR3, the DNA is TGTGCCAGCACAGGGTTTCCCATCTTCGCCATATATTTT. Translation gives CASTGFPIFAIYF.

This clonotype was seen just once. The chain employs TRBV9 and TRBJ1-4; the match to TRBD1 covers 8 bases. From germline, CDR1 is SGDLS and CDR2 YYNGEE. The CDR3 has 15 amino acids. The V segment lost 4 bases and the J segment 4 bases; nucleotides outside the gene matches: 6. DNA for the CDR3: TGTGCCAGCAGCACCGGACAGGGCTTTAATGAAAAACTGTTTTTT. It specifies CASSTGQGFNEKLFF.

This clonotype turned up a few times. J is TRBJ1-5 and V is TRBV6-2 or TRBV6-3; no clear D gene. Trimming stripped 6 bases from V and 2 bases from J, with 14 bases between. The CDR3 is 15 residues long. Germline V gene data show CDR1 as MNHEY and CDR2 as SVGEGT. CDR3 protein: CASRFLDGGNQPQHF. For the CDR3, the DNA is TGTGCCAGCAGATTCCTGGACGGTGGCAATCAGCCCCAGCATTTT.

The chain combines TRBV6-1 with TRBJ2-6; TRBD2 aligns across 8 bases. The germline CDR1 and CDR2 sequences are MNHNS and SASEGT. This CDR3 is built from 16 residues. J was trimmed by 2 bases and V by 7 bases; bases with no gene match: 7. The CDR3: CASIRTSYTGANVLTF. CDR3 coding DNA: TGTGCCAGCATTCGGACTAGCTATACTGGGGCCAACGTCCTGACTTTC.

This clonotype was recorded at least ten times. The chain joins TRBV7-2 to TRBJ2-3; 7 bases align to TRBD2. The CDR3 is made up of 16 amino acids. Germline V lookup: CDR1 SGHTA, CDR2 FQGNSA. Trimming took 1 base from V and 3 from J; bases not matched to a gene: 7. The CDR3 here is CASSLGLGRGTDTQYF. The CDR3 region has the DNA TGTGCCAGCAGCTTAGGTTTGGGGCGGGGGACAGATACGCAGTATTTT.

J is TRBJ2-7 and V is TRBV11-3; TRBD1 matches at 7 bases. Per the germline V gene, CDR1 is SGHNT and CDR2 is YENEEA. V shed 5 bases, J shed 2 bases, and the junction held 6 bases outside the gene matches. The CDR3 has 14 amino acids. CDR3 amino acids: CASSRDSFPYEQYF. The CDR3 nucleotides are TGTGCCAGCAGCCGGGACAGTTTCCCCTACGAGCAGTACTTC.

This clonotype was counted ten times or more. The CDR3 coding sequence is TGTGCCAGCAGTGAAGGCCCTGAAAATCGGTATGGGGAGCTGTTTTTT. Protein sequence: CASSEGPENRYGELFF. The rearrangement links TRBV2 to TRBJ2-2; D uncertain. Germline V lookup: CDR1 SNHLY, CDR2 FYNNEI. There are 16 residues in the CDR3. The V end lost 1 base, the J end lost 8 bases, and 17 bases lay between the germline ends.

This clonotype showed up many times. This chain links TRBV7-9 with TRBJ2-7, with 7 bases matching TRBD2. Germline CDR1 is SEHNR and CDR2 is FQNEAQ (reference sequence). CDR3 length equals 15 residues. The junction had 7 bases not matched to a gene; V was cut back by 2 bases and J by 3 bases. CDR3 DNA: TGTGCCAGCAGCTTACGTAATAGCGGGCTCTACGAGCAGTACTTC. As protein: CASSLRNSGLYEQYF.

The chain joins TRBV27 to TRBJ1-5; 7 nucleotides align to TRBD1. The germline gives CDR1 MNHEY, CDR2 SMNVEV (reference sequence). The trim removed 5 bases at V and 3 bases at J, leaving 10 bases unmatched. CDR3 size: 16 residues. CDR3 nucleotides: TGTGCCAGCAGTCCCTCCACAGGGGATCTCAATCAGCCCCAGCATTTT. It is translated as CASSPSTGDLNQPQHF.

This clonotype showed up just a few times. The CDR3 protein is CASSSQGPEQFF. Written as DNA, the CDR3 is TGTGCCAGCAGTTCGCAGGGTCCTGAGCAGTTCTTC. V gene TRBV12-3 or TRBV12-4 combines with J gene TRBJ2-1, with a possible D match to TRBD1 (5 bases). The ends were cut back, 4 bases at V and 9 bases at J, with 10 bases in the middle. This CDR3 contains 12 residues.

Only a few counts were recorded for this clonotype. The chain employs TRBV29-1 and TRBJ2-2; D possibly uses TRBD1 or TRBD2 (6 bases each). The V gene's germline CDR1 is SQVTM and CDR2 ANQGSEA. This CDR3 contains 14 residues. The V end was cut by 7 bases, the J end by 1 base, with 13 bases between. This chain's CDR3 is CSANGGRNTGELFF. The CDR3 DNA reads TGCAGCGCTAACGGGGGCAGGAACACCGGGGAGCTGTTTTTT.

This clonotype has a count of ten or more. This chain uses TRBV5-6 with TRBJ2-1; 10 nucleotides agree with TRBD2. In germline, CDR1 is SGHDT, CDR2 YYEEEE. CDR3 size: 16 residues. The ends lost 2 bases at V and 1 base at J; junction bases unmatched: 3. CDR3 sequence: CASSFPSGGSYNEQFF. CDR3 in DNA: TGTGCCAGCAGCTTTCCTAGCGGGGGTTCCTACAATGAGCAGTTCTTC.

The sample holds many counts of this clonotype. This chain connects TRBV5-1 to TRBJ2-2; D might be TRBD2 (6 bases). Germline lookup yields CDR1 SGHRS and CDR2 YFSETQ. The V gene lost 3 bases and the J gene lost 4 bases, with 13 bases spanning the gap. CDR3 length equals 15 residues. In DNA, the CDR3 is TGCGCCAGCAGCTACCCCGGGAGAAGCACCGGGGAGCTGTTTTTT. Protein product: CASSYPGRSTGELFF.

The count of this clonotype is one. The chain uses TRBV6-5 and TRBJ2-2, with D unclear. CDR3 length equals 15 residues. Trimming removed 3 bases at V and 0 bases at J, with 8 bases between. Per the germline V gene, CDR1 is MNHEY and CDR2 is SVGAGI. CDR3 bases: TGTGCCAGCAGTTATAGCACGACGAACACCGGGGAGCTGTTTTTT. Its translation is CASSYSTTNTGELFF.

V and J are TRBV11-2 and TRBJ2-5, with TRBD2 matching over 8 bases. Trimming removed 4 bases from V and 1 base from J; junction bases left unmatched: 11. This CDR3 region has 17 residues. Looked up from germline, CDR1 is SGHAT and CDR2 is FQNNGV. This chain's CDR3 is CASSSGWVAGLQETQYF. CDR3 in DNA: TGTGCCAGCAGCTCCGGGTGGGTAGCGGGGCTCCAAGAGACCCAGTACTTC.

This clonotype was picked up many times. The genes are TRBV5-1 and TRBJ2-3, with D maybe TRBD2 (6 bases). CDR1 is SGHRS and CDR2 is YFSETQ in the germline V gene. Deletions cut 3 bases from V and 0 bases from J, with 17 bases between. This CDR3 is 17 amino acids long. CDR3 sequence reads: CASSWGDGSMSTDTQYF. The DNA of the CDR3 is TGCGCCAGCAGCTGGGGGGACGGAAGCATGAGCACAGATACGCAGTATTTT.

This clonotype turned up a few times. V gene TRBV11-1 combines with J gene TRBJ2-1, with 8 bases aligning to TRBD2. The J call may be faulty, since TRBJ2-7 better matches the DNA end. Germline V gene sequence: CDR1 SGHAT, CDR2 FQDESV (reference sequence). This CDR3 is 15 amino acids long. The CDR3 is CASSFTGLGYNEQYF. The CDR3 bases are TGTGCCAGCAGCTTTACGGGACTAGGCTACAATGAGCAGTACTTC.

This clonotype occurred a few times. The chain employs TRBV12-3 or TRBV12-4 and TRBJ2-1, with 12 bases identical to TRBD2. With V trimmed by 2 bases and J by 3 bases, 14 bases remained unmatched. CDR3 size: 20 residues. The CDR3 sequence is CASSLLLGLAGQFRYNEQFF. Written as DNA, the CDR3 is TGTGCCAGCAGTTTACTGTTGGGACTAGCGGGCCAATTCCGCTACAATGAGCAGTTCTTC.

The table lists this clonotype with a few counts. V usage is TRBV15 and J usage is TRBJ2-3; no clear D gene. Trimming cost V 4 bases and J 6 bases, with 11 bases left between them. The CDR3 runs to 13 residues. The germline gives CDR1 LNHNV, CDR2 YYDKDF (reference sequence). For the CDR3, the DNA is TGTGCCACCAGCATCGACCCCGGGGATACGCAGTATTTT. Its protein is CATSIDPGDTQYF.

A note on this clonotype: With a much larger clone just one base away, this may be a read error. V usage is TRBV5-1 and J usage is TRBJ1-4; 8 bases match TRBD1. CDR3 length equals 15 residues. The germline CDR1 and CDR2 sequences are SGHRS and YFSETQ. J was trimmed by 8 bases and V by 1 base; bases with no gene match: 7. DNA for the CDR3: TGCGCCAGCAGCTTGCACGGGACAGGCGGGGAAAAACTGTTTTTT. Its protein is CASSLHGTGGEKLFF.

This clonotype was picked up many times. J is TRBJ1-2 and V is TRBV7-2; 7 bases align to TRBD1. CDR1 is SGHTA and CDR2 is FQGNSA in the germline V gene. Germline trimming cut 4 bases from V and 4 bases from J; bases unmatched to any gene: 6. The CDR3 loop spans 14 amino acids. CDR3 amino acids: CASSSTGAGYGYTF. As DNA, the CDR3 is TGTGCCAGCAGCTCAACAGGGGCGGGCTATGGCTACACCTTC.

The genes are TRBV12-3 or TRBV12-4 and TRBJ1-2; no clear D gene. There are 13 residues in the CDR3. V dropped 7 bases and J dropped 4 bases, with 13 bases sitting between them. CDR3 bases: TGTGCCAGCAATCCTCCTGTGGGCTATGGCTACACCTTC. Protein: CASNPPVGYGYTF.

Only a few counts were recorded for this clonotype. The chain joins TRBV20-1 to TRBJ2-1; D not resolved. V was pared by 5 bases and J by 7 bases, with 3 bases between. Germline loops: CDR1 DFQATT, CDR2 SNEGSKA (reference sequence). The CDR3 extends over 9 amino acids. The CDR3: CSALNEQFF. CDR3 DNA sequence: TGCAGTGCTTTAAATGAGCAGTTCTTC.

This clonotype was seen at least ten times. The chain employs TRBV6-1 and TRBJ2-7, with D possibly called TRBD1 or TRBD2 (7 bases each). Looked up from germline, CDR1 is MNHNS and CDR2 is SASEGT. The CDR3 loop spans 16 amino acids. V was trimmed by 6 bases and J by 3 bases, leaving 21 bases between them. The CDR3 DNA is TGTGCCAGCAGAAAAATCGGACAGGCGGGGGACTACGAGCAGTACTTC. Translation gives CASRKIGQAGDYEQYF.

The chain employs TRBV4-2 and TRBJ2-1, with D hard to call. The CDR3 consists of 15 residues. Trimming stripped 1 base from V and 3 bases from J, with 10 bases between. Per germline, CDR1 LGHNA and CDR2 YNFKEQ. This CDR3 is CASSQVDPLYNEQFF. The CDR3 DNA reads TGTGCCAGCAGCCAAGTGGATCCACTCTACAATGAGCAGTTCTTC.

This clonotype has only one observation. V is TRBV14 and J is TRBJ2-1, with D perhaps matching TRBD2 (6 bases). The CDR3 spans 13 residues. Germline CDR1 reads SGHDN; CDR2 reads FVKESK. Trimming left V 5 bases short and J 12 bases short, with 17 bases between. DNA for the CDR3: TGTGCCAGCAGCACAAGTGGGGGGTCGTGGCAGTTCTTC. As protein: CASSTSGGSWQFF.

The chain carries TRBV5-1 and TRBJ2-1; 8 positions agree with TRBD2. CDR3 size: 21 residues. CDR1 SGHRS and CDR2 YFSETQ come from the germline V gene. J lost 1 base, V lost 4 bases, and 22 bases had no gene match. CDR3 nucleotide sequence: TGCGCCAGCAGCGAGCCGCATGTTGGCGGGGGGACTCGAATTTCCTACAATGAGCAGTTCTTC. Its translation is CASSEPHVGGGTRISYNEQFF.